One and the same sample provided the 27 T cell receptor beta chains below, sequenced in a study of response to subunit inactivated influenza vaccine. TCRdb fed the RT-PCR reads into MiXCR, producing one record per CDR3 protein. The sample lists 550,000 to 650,000 distinct CDR3 sequences, around 11% occurring once. Sequencing used PBMCs from blood, obtained on the day of vaccination. The receptor source for this set is a middle-aged man who received an inactivated influenza vaccine.

This clonotype showed up just a few times. The chain joins TRBV27 to TRBJ2-4; D uncertain. The CDR3 covers 12 residues. Trimming took 4 bases from V and 7 from J, leaving 8 bases between them. Germline V gene sequence: CDR1 MNHEY, CDR2 SMNVEV (reference sequence). The CDR3 DNA is TGTGCCAGCAGTTCCCTAGGGAACATTCAGTACTTC. Translated: CASSSLGNIQYF.

In its sample, this clonotype was seen many times. The J gene is TRBJ1-1, the V gene TRBV28; TRBD1 aligns across 11 bases. Germline loops: CDR1 MDHEN, CDR2 SYDVKM. J gave up 8 bases and V 5 bases, and 4 bases lay outside the gene matches. The CDR3 totals 13 residues. CDR3 residues: CASSDGQGAEAFF. CDR3 nucleotide sequence: TGTGCCAGCAGTGACGGACAGGGGGCGGAAGCTTTCTTT.

V gene TRBV20-1 combines with J gene TRBJ1-1; D is uncertain. The CDR3 loop spans 13 amino acids. Trimming stripped 0 bases from V and 1 base from J, with 6 bases between. Per germline, CDR1 DFQATT and CDR2 SNEGSKA (reference sequence). CDR3 loop: CSARDTGNTEAFF. CDR3 DNA sequence: TGCAGTGCTAGAGATACGGGGAACACTGAAGCTTTCTTT.

V is TRBV6-2 or TRBV6-3 and J is TRBJ2-1; the match to TRBD2 covers 7 bases. This CDR3 is 17 amino acids long. V gave up 0 bases and J gave up 1 base; unmatched junction bases: 6. Germline V gives CDR1 MNHEY, CDR2 SVGEGT. The CDR3 is CASSYSGGGPSYNEQFF. In DNA form, the CDR3 reads TGTGCCAGCAGTTACTCTGGCGGGGGACCTTCCTACAATGAGCAGTTCTTC.

The chain employs TRBV4-2 and TRBJ1-1; maybe TRBD1 (6 bases). Trimming stripped 2 bases from V and 1 base from J, with 11 bases between. From germline, CDR1 is LGHNA and CDR2 YNFKEQ. The CDR3 consists of 15 residues. CDR3 in DNA: TGTGCCAGCAGCCAACAACAGGGAGGGAACACTGAAGCTTTCTTT. It codes for CASSQQQGGNTEAFF.

J is TRBJ2-5 and V is TRBV7-2; D may correspond to TRBD1 or TRBD2 (5 bases each). CDR1 is SGHTA, CDR2 FQGNSA, per germline. Trimming stripped 4 bases from V and 1 base from J, with 10 bases between. CDR3 length equals 14 residues. CDR3: CASSSRDPQETQYF. CDR3 coding DNA: TGTGCCAGCAGCTCCCGGGACCCCCAAGAGACCCAGTACTTC.

This clonotype was detected ten times or more. The J gene is TRBJ2-1, the V gene TRBV7-9, with 11 bases fitting TRBD2. This CDR3 region has 15 residues. Germline-derived CDR1 and CDR2 are SEHNR and FQNEAQ (reference sequence). V gave up 5 bases and J gave up 2 bases; unmatched junction bases: 2. The CDR3 DNA is TGTGCCAGCAGCAATAGCGGGAGGGCCTACAATGAGCAGTTCTTC. It specifies CASSNSGRAYNEQFF.

This clonotype has only a few counts. CDR3 sequence reads: CATGADTQYF. For the CDR3, the DNA is TGTGCCACCGGGGCAGATACGCAGTATTTT. The V call is TRBV12-3 or TRBV12-4, the J call TRBJ2-3; D is perhaps TRBD2 (5 bases). CDR3 length equals 10 residues. Deletions cut 10 bases from V and 4 bases from J, with 6 bases between.

The genes are TRBV18 and TRBJ2-3; 10 bases match TRBD2. Germline V lookup: CDR1 KGHSH, CDR2 LQKENI. The CDR3 has 16 amino acids. The ends lost 1 base at V and 2 bases at J; junction bases unmatched: 3. CDR3 loop: CASSPRLAGDTDTQYF. CDR3 sequence (DNA): TGTGCCAGCTCACCACGCCTAGCGGGGGACACAGATACGCAGTATTTT.

This clonotype showed up many times. The chain links TRBV12-3 or TRBV12-4 to TRBJ1-5, with D unclear. This CDR3 region has 13 residues. V lost 1 base, J lost 7 bases, and 8 bases lay in between. CDR3 residues: CASSLGYNQPQHF. In DNA form, the CDR3 reads TGTGCCAGCAGTTTAGGATACAACCAGCCCCAGCATTTT.

This clonotype was seen repeatedly, ten times or more. The chain carries TRBV12-3 or TRBV12-4 and TRBJ1-2; D unclear. Deletions cut 3 bases from V and 4 bases from J, with 9 bases between. This CDR3 contains 13 residues. CDR3 loop: CASSFDRAYGYTF. The CDR3 nucleotides are TGTGCCAGCAGTTTTGACCGTGCCTATGGCTACACCTTC.

This chain uses TRBV12-3 or TRBV12-4 with TRBJ2-1; D is undetermined. The CDR3 is 14 residues long. The ends were cut back, 2 bases at V and 6 bases at J, with 11 bases in the middle. CDR3 loop: CASSLSSGRNEQFF. The CDR3 region has the DNA TGTGCCAGCAGTTTATCTTCGGGTCGCAATGAGCAGTTCTTC.

The CDR3 DNA is TGTGCCAGCTCACCACCTACGGGCCGGCGTGGCTACACCTTC. This sequence encodes CASSPPTGRRGYTF. The chain recombines TRBV18 with TRBJ1-2; D remains unclear. Deletions cut 0 bases from V and 7 bases from J, with 12 bases between. Germline V gives CDR1 KGHSH, CDR2 LQKENI. The CDR3 is made up of 14 amino acids. Supplemented by reference TRBV18 and TRBJ1-2, the full variable domain reads NAGVMQNPRHLVRRRGQEARLRCSPMKGHSHVYWYRQLPEEGLKFMVYLQKENIIDESGMPKERFSAEFPKEGPSILRIQQVVRGDSAAYFCASSPPTGRRGYTFGSGTRLTVV.

The genes are TRBV2 and TRBJ2-5; 7 nucleotides line up with TRBD1. The ends lost 3 bases at V and 4 bases at J; junction bases unmatched: 2. This CDR3 region has 13 residues. Germline loops: CDR1 SNHLY, CDR2 FYNNEI. The CDR3 nucleotides are TGTGCCAGCAGTGACAGGGGGACAGAGACCCAGTACTTC. Its protein product is CASSDRGTETQYF.

There are many counts of this clonotype. The rearrangement links TRBV28 to TRBJ2-7; possibly TRBD1 for D (6 bases). CDR1 and CDR2 from the germline V gene are MDHEN and SYDVKM. This CDR3 comprises 14 residues. V lost 10 bases, J lost 1 base, and 17 bases lay in between. CDR3 bases: TGTGCCACCTACGGGACAAGGAATTCCTACGAGCAGTACTTC. It is translated as CATYGTRNSYEQYF.

The chain uses TRBV20-1 and TRBJ2-1; TRBD2 aligns across 11 bases. Trimming at V came to 7 bases and at J to 4 bases, leaving 9 bases not matched to a gene. Germline CDR1 and CDR2: DFQATT and SNEGSKA (reference sequence). The CDR3 is 15 residues long. CDR3 region: CSGSTTSGMYNEQFF. The DNA for the CDR3 is TGCAGTGGTAGTACGACTAGCGGGATGTACAATGAGCAGTTCTTC.

This clonotype occurred many times. The rearrangement joins TRBV5-1 to TRBJ2-3, with TRBD2 identical over 7 bases. Germline CDR1 reads SGHRS; CDR2 reads YFSETQ. The CDR3 is made up of 13 amino acids. V gave up 5 bases and J gave up 4 bases; unmatched junction bases: 4. The CDR3 loop reads CASRATSADTQYF. The DNA for the CDR3 is TGCGCCAGCAGAGCTACTAGCGCAGATACGCAGTATTTT. Together with reference TRBV5-1 and TRBJ2-3, the CDR3 gives the full variable domain: KAGVTQTPRYLIKTRGQQVTLSCSPISGHRSVSWYQQTPGQGLQFLFEYFSETQRNKGNFPGRFSGRQFSNSRSEMNVSTLELGDSALYLCASRATSADTQYFGPGTRLTVL.

This clonotype was detected many times. This chain links TRBV6-2 or TRBV6-3 with TRBJ1-1; tentatively, D is TRBD1 (6 bases). Per the germline V gene, CDR1 is MNHEY and CDR2 is SVGEGT. The CDR3 is made up of 17 amino acids. V was clipped by 2 bases and J by 0 bases, with 16 bases between them. This CDR3 is CASSYPDRTFMNTEAFF. DNA for the CDR3: TGTGCCAGCAGTTACCCCGACAGGACCTTTATGAACACTGAAGCTTTCTTT.

This rearrangement joins TRBV7-2 to TRBJ1-1; weak D call: TRBD1 (6 bases). With 0 bases removed from V and 6 bases from J, the gap between germline ends came to 14 bases. The CDR3 covers 15 residues. CDR1 SGHTA and CDR2 FQGNSA come from the germline V gene. CDR3 sequence (DNA): TGTGCCAGCAGCTTAGCGTTGGGGGGGCTTGCTGAAGCTTTCTTT. Translating it yields CASSLALGGLAEAFF.

The V gene is TRBV7-2, the J gene TRBJ1-6; no clear D. Germline V gene data show CDR1 as SGHTA and CDR2 as FQGNSA. The CDR3 is 14 residues long. Trimming stripped 3 bases from V and 7 bases from J, with 10 bases between. The chain's CDR3 is CASSFALLNSPLHF. The CDR3 DNA is TGTGCCAGCAGCTTCGCCCTGCTGAATTCACCCCTCCACTTT.

This chain links TRBV4-1 with TRBJ2-5; D is ambiguous. CDR1 is MGHRA and CDR2 is YSYEKL in the germline V gene. This CDR3 is built from 15 residues. V was pared by 0 bases and J by 3 bases, with 11 bases between. CDR3 sequence: CASSQDITYKETQYF. CDR3 nucleotides: TGCGCCAGCAGCCAAGATATCACATACAAAGAGACCCAGTACTTC.

This clonotype occurred a few times. The chain carries TRBV29-1 and TRBJ1-4; D perhaps matches TRBD1 (5 bases). The ends were cut back, 4 bases at V and 7 bases at J, with 10 bases in the middle. The CDR3 contains 12 residues. Germline V gene lookup returns CDR1 SQVTM and CDR2 ANQGSEA. CDR3 in DNA: TGCAGCGTTGGTTCAGGGCCTGAAAAACTGTTTTTT. This gives the protein CSVGSGPEKLFF.

This clonotype showed up just a few times. The chain recombines TRBV7-9 with TRBJ2-2, with D perhaps matching TRBD1 (5 bases). The V gene's germline CDR1 is SEHNR and CDR2 FQNEAQ (reference sequence). The CDR3 runs 14 residues. Trimming took off 1 base at V and 4 bases at J, with 7 bases between the two ends. This CDR3 reads CASSLEGITGELFF. The CDR3 DNA is TGTGCCAGCAGCTTAGAGGGGATCACCGGGGAGCTGTTTTTT.

This clonotype was picked up a small number of times. This chain uses TRBV9 with TRBJ2-3, with D possibly TRBD2 on 5 matching bases. The germline V gene encodes CDR1 SGDLS and CDR2 YYNGEE. Trimming stripped 2 bases from V and 1 base from J, with 11 bases between. The CDR3 is 15 amino acids. The CDR3 loop reads CASSVLAGGTDTQYF. For the CDR3, the DNA is TGTGCCAGCAGCGTTCTTGCCGGGGGCACAGATACGCAGTATTTT.

The CDR3 DNA reads as TGTGCCAGCAAGGGACACCCTTCCTACGAGCAGTACTTC. Its protein is CASKGHPSYEQYF. The J gene is TRBJ2-7, the V gene TRBV5-5; D may be TRBD1 (6 bases). The CDR3 covers 13 residues. CDR1 SGHKS and CDR2 YYEKEE come from the germline V gene (reference sequence). The ends were cut back, 6 bases at V and 1 base at J, with 11 bases in the middle.

A few counts support this clonotype. The chain links TRBV3-1 to TRBJ2-3; maybe TRBD1 (7 bases). The CDR3 totals 16 residues. Germline lookup yields CDR1 LGHDT and CDR2 YNNKEL (reference sequence). Trimming removed 0 bases at V and 4 bases at J, with 14 bases between. The CDR3 is CASSQDDREAADTQYF. The CDR3 DNA follows: TGTGCCAGCAGCCAAGACGACAGGGAGGCAGCAGATACGCAGTATTTT.

The chain carries TRBV5-6 and TRBJ2-3; 8 bases map to TRBD1. The junction had 3 bases not matched to a gene; V was cut back by 5 bases and J by 1 base. The length of the CDR3 is 14 residues. The germline V gene encodes CDR1 SGHDT and CDR2 YYEEEE. CDR3 bases: TGTGCCAGCAGACGACAGGGGCGCACAGATACGCAGTATTTT. Its translation: CASRRQGRTDTQYF. Full variable domain (outside the CDR3, taken from reference TRBV5-6 and TRBJ2-3): DAGVTQSPTHLIKTRGQQVTLRCSPKSGHDTVSWYQQALGQGPQFIFQYYEEEERQRGNFPDRFSGHQFPNYSSELNVNALLLGDSALYLCASRRQGRTDTQYFGPGTRLTVL.